The rows below give T cell receptor beta chains drawn from one sample of a study of T cells after yellow fever vaccination. MiXCR was run by TCRdb on the 5' RACE reads, yielding one entry per CDR3 protein. The sample lists approximately 150,000 distinct CDR3 sequences; about a tenth were seen once. This specimen was CD8+ T cells sorted from PBMCs, taken 45 days after the yellow fever booster vaccination. These receptors were taken from a man between 18 and 29 years old who received the YFV17D yellow fever vaccine. CDR3s include the opening cysteine and the closing phenylalanine or tryptophan. Fields, in order: D gene, clone size, V gene, J gene, CDR3 protein, CDR3 DNA. A D gene is named only where the DNA matches it firmly. Clone size is shown for a subset of rows, as once, few, many or a class of expanded clone.

>NA|few|TRBV7-2|TRBJ1-2
CASSSTGIGTWSDGYTF
TGTGCCAGCAGCTCGACCGGGATCGGGACGTGGTCTGATGGCTACACCTTC
>NA|NA|TRBV6-2/TRBV6-3|TRBJ1-1
CASSYGIEAFF
TGTGCCAGCAGTTATGGGATCGAAGCTTTCTTT
>NA|NA|TRBV7-2|TRBJ1-4
CASSSNGLEAGHEKLFF
TGTGCCAGCAGCTCTAATGGCCTGGAGGCGGGGCATGAAAAACTGTTTTTT
>TRBD1|few|TRBV7-9|TRBJ2-5
CASSPPTLSGGRQETQYF
TGTGCCAGCAGCCCCCCCACCTTGTCAGGGGGTAGGCAAGAGACCCAGTACTTC
>TRBD1|NA|TRBV3-1|TRBJ1-4
CASSRDRDNEKLFF
TGTGCCAGCAGCCGCGACAGGGACAATGAAAAACTGTTTTTT
>TRBD1|NA|TRBV11-2|TRBJ2-1
CASSVGQGGNEQFF
TGTGCCAGCAGCGTGGGACAGGGAGGGAATGAGCAGTTCTTC
>TRBD2|many|TRBV5-1|TRBJ2-2
CASSPSGGIGELFF
TGCGCCAGCAGCCCTTCGGGAGGGATCGGGGAGCTGTTTTTT
>NA|many|TRBV5-1|TRBJ2-7
CASSLELSAYEQYF
TGCGCCAGCAGCTTGGAGCTTTCAGCCTACGAGCAGTACTTC
>TRBD1|many|TRBV5-1|TRBJ2-1
CASSPGTGSSYNEQFF
TGCGCCAGCAGCCCCGGGACAGGGAGCTCCTACAATGAGCAGTTCTTC
>NA|NA|TRBV12-3/TRBV12-4|TRBJ1-5
CASSHSDSNQPQHF
TGTGCCAGCAGTCACTCTGACAGCAATCAGCCCCAGCATTTT
>NA|few|TRBV9|TRBJ1-2
CASSAVDSRRDGYTF
TGTGCCAGCAGCGCAGTTGACAGCCGCAGGGATGGCTACACCTTC
>NA|few|TRBV12-3/TRBV12-4|TRBJ1-1
CASSFVSYTEAFF
TGTGCCAGCAGTTTCGTTTCCTACACTGAAGCTTTCTTT
>NA|many|TRBV6-5|TRBJ2-3
CASFATRGIGGTDTQYF
TGTGCCAGCTTCGCAACGAGGGGCATCGGTGGGACAGATACGCAGTATTTT
>NA|NA|TRBV7-9|TRBJ2-7
CASSLDPGPYEQYF
TGTGCCAGCAGCTTAGATCCCGGACCATACGAGCAGTACTTC
>NA|NA|TRBV5-1|TRBJ2-6
CASSQDRYSGANVLTF
TGCGCCAGCAGCCAGGACCGTTACTCTGGGGCCAACGTCCTGACTTTC
>NA|few|TRBV20-1|TRBJ1-5
CSASPIQDGYNQPQHF
TGCAGTGCTAGCCCCATTCAGGACGGATACAATCAGCCCCAGCATTTT
>TRBD1|few|TRBV11-2|TRBJ2-5
CASSSTGGGETQYF
TGTGCCAGCAGCTCGACAGGGGGCGGAGAGACCCAGTACTTC
>NA|NA|TRBV7-2|TRBJ1-4
CASNEGTSGEKLFF
TGTGCCAGCAACGAAGGGACCTCAGGGGAAAAACTGTTTTTT
>TRBD2|many|TRBV12-3/TRBV12-4|TRBJ2-7
CASSPGTSGYEQYF
TGTGCCAGCAGTCCCGGGACTAGCGGCTACGAGCAGTACTTC
>NA|NA|TRBV28|TRBJ2-5
CASGLDPRETQYF
TGTGCCAGCGGGCTGGACCCGAGGGAGACCCAGTACTTC
>NA|many|TRBV23-1|TRBJ2-5
CASTWPWVLRETQYF
TGCGCCAGCACCTGGCCGTGGGTATTGAGGGAGACCCAGTACTTC
>TRBD1|few|TRBV27|TRBJ1-6
CASSSTGHPLHF
TGTGCCAGCAGTTCGACAGGGCATCCCCTCCACTTT
>NA|NA|TRBV11-2|TRBJ1-3
CASSAPGDPGNTIYF
TGTGCCAGCAGCGCCCCAGGGGACCCGGGAAACACCATATATTTT
>TRBD2|NA|TRBV20-1|TRBJ2-1
CSALKAGAASYNEQFF
TGCAGTGCTCTCAAAGCGGGGGCCGCATCCTACAATGAGCAGTTCTTC